This T cell receptor beta chain is drawn from a study of OX40 agonist ivuxolimab in advanced cancers. The table came from immunoSEQ multiplex PCR; TCRdb's copy has only in-frame clones and leaves some out. The sample carries about 40,000 clones, 70% to 90% recorded once. The germline V gene encodes CDR1 SGHVS and CDR2 FQNEAQ. This CDR3 spans 17 amino acids. The germline V and J ends were trimmed by 0 bases and 1 base, with 15 bases remaining between them. V and J are TRBV7-8 and TRBJ1-1; possibly TRBD1 for D (5 bases). The sample here was CD4+ or CD8+ T cells sorted from blood, taken in a trial of the OX40 agonist ivuxolimab. The source is an adult with an advanced solid tumor such as melanoma, head and neck, liver or kidney cancer. CDR3 sequence: CASSLAALTGTNTEAFF. In nucleotides, the CDR3 is TGTGCCAGCAGCTTAGCGGCCCTCACAGGTACGAACACTGAAGCTTTCTTT. Drawing the rest from reference TRBV7-8 and TRBJ1-1, the complete variable domain is GAGVSQSPRYKVAKRGQDVALRCDPISGHVSLFWYQQALGQGPEFLTYFQNEAQLDKSGLPSDRFFAERPEGSVSTLKIQRTQQEDSAVYLCASSLAALTGTNTEAFFGQGTRLTVV.